These 23 T cell receptor beta chains came from one sample sequenced in a study of OX40 agonist ivuxolimab in advanced cancers. Using immunoSEQ multiplex PCR, the repertoire was profiled, and TCRdb retains in-frame clones only, with some absent. The sample lists roughly 90,000 clones, 91% occurring once. The starting material was CD4+ or CD8+ T cells sorted from blood, obtained in a trial of the OX40 agonist ivuxolimab. These receptors were obtained from an adult with an advanced solid tumor such as melanoma, head and neck, liver or kidney cancer.

This chain uses TRBV5-4 with TRBJ1-1; 7 bases are shared with TRBD1. CDR1 is SGHNT and CDR2 is YYREEE in the germline V gene (reference sequence). V shed 7 bases and J 0 bases; nucleotides not matched to a gene: 6. CDR3 length: 14 residues. In DNA form, the CDR3 reads TGTGCCAGCTGGACAGGCAGAATGAACACTGAAGCTTTCTTT. As protein: CASWTGRMNTEAFF.

The chain combines TRBV2 with TRBJ1-3, with 7 bases identical to TRBD1. Germline V gene data show CDR1 as SNHLY and CDR2 as FYNNEI. V was clipped by 8 bases and J by 0 bases; unmatched bases: 4. The CDR3 runs 14 residues. The CDR3 DNA reads TGTGCCAGCCCGGGACAGAACTCTGGAAACACCATATATTTT. It yields the protein CASPGQNSGNTIYF.

The rearrangement links TRBV6-6 to TRBJ2-3, with TRBD1 matching 7 bases. The germline gives CDR1 MNHNY, CDR2 SVGAGI (reference sequence). The J segment lost 1 base and the V segment lost 2 bases, leaving 3 bases of the junction unmatched. The CDR3 has 15 residues. CDR3 protein: CASSYLGTGTDTQYF. CDR3 DNA: TGTGCCAGCAGTTACCTAGGGACAGGCACAGATACGCAGTATTTT.

This chain links TRBV7-9 with TRBJ2-7; TRBD1 agrees at 7 bases. V was clipped by 5 bases and J by 4 bases; unmatched bases: 8. Looked up from germline, CDR1 is SEHNR and CDR2 is FQNEAQ (reference sequence). This CDR3 is 14 amino acids long. The CDR3 DNA sequence: TGTGCCAGCAGCCCTCGCGAGGGGGCTTACGAGCAGTACTTC. Translation: CASSPREGAYEQYF. Looking up the rest from reference TRBV7-9 and TRBJ2-7 gives the full variable domain: DTGVSQNPRHKITKRGQNVTFRCDPISEHNRLYWYRQTLGQGPEFLTYFQNEAQLEKSRLLSDRFSAERPKGSFSTLEIQRTEQGDSAMYLCASSPREGAYEQYFGPGTRLTVT.

The CDR3 DNA reads TGTGCCAGCAGTTACTCGAGCGGACAAGAGACCCAGTACTTC. Encoded protein: CASSYSSGQETQYF. V gene TRBV6-5 combines with J gene TRBJ2-5, with D perhaps matching TRBD2 (5 bases). Trimming pared 0 bases from V and 2 bases from J, leaving 7 bases between. The CDR3 extends over 14 amino acids. The germline gives CDR1 MNHEY, CDR2 SVGAGI.

The chain recombines TRBV13 with TRBJ1-3; D uncertain. Germline loops: CDR1 PRHDT, CDR2 FYEKMQ (reference sequence). This CDR3 is built from 14 residues. Trimming pared 1 base from V and 5 bases from J, leaving 9 bases between. The CDR3 DNA reads TGTGCCAGCAGCTTAGATGGTGGGCGAAACACCATATATTTT. Translated, it gives CASSLDGGRNTIYF.

As for this clone: One end of the junction does not line up with germline, which may come from a read error. The gene calls are TRBV2 and TRBJ1-1; 7 nucleotides agree with TRBD1. This CDR3 region has 11 residues. CDR1 and CDR2 (germline): SNHLY, FYNNEI. CDR3 loop: CARQGNAEAFF. The CDR3 DNA reads TGTGCCAGACAGGGGAACGCTGAAGCTTTCTTT.

V usage is TRBV6-1 and J usage is TRBJ1-1, with a weak D call TRBD1 (5 bases). In germline, CDR1 is MNHNS, CDR2 SASEGT. This CDR3 has 12 amino acids. V was clipped by 1 base and J by 5 bases, with 5 bases between them. The CDR3 loop reads CASSEGTTEAFF. The CDR3 DNA is TGTGCCAGCAGTGAAGGGACAACTGAAGCTTTCTTT.

The chain combines TRBV2 with TRBJ2-3; D may be TRBD2 (6 bases). The V gene's germline CDR1 is SNHLY and CDR2 FYNNEI. The CDR3 has 17 residues. Trimming removed 0 bases at V and 5 bases at J, with 18 bases between. CDR3 protein: CASSEALGPRGVDTQYF. The CDR3 DNA sequence: TGTGCCAGCAGTGAAGCCCTTGGACCCCGCGGGGTAGATACGCAGTATTTT.

The rearrangement joins TRBV12-5 to TRBJ2-3; TRBD1 matches at 8 bases. CDR1 LGHNT and CDR2 FRNRAP come from the germline V gene. J gave up 4 bases and V 2 bases, and 17 bases lay outside the gene matches. There are 19 residues in the CDR3. CDR3 sequence (DNA): TGTGCTAGTGGTTTGTCAGGGTTATCCAGGGGGCGAGGACCAGATACGCAGTATTTT. This translates into CASGLSGLSRGRGPDTQYF.

This chain joins TRBV5-8 and TRBJ1-2; 8 positions agree with TRBD1. This CDR3 comprises 13 residues. CDR1 is SGHTS, CDR2 YDEGEE, per germline. The J segment lost 5 bases and the V segment lost 4 bases, leaving 4 bases of the junction unmatched. CDR3 amino acids: CASSTGTGYGYTF. In nucleotides, the CDR3 is TGTGCCAGCAGCACAGGGACAGGTTATGGCTACACCTTC.

The V gene is TRBV7-9, the J gene TRBJ2-2, with 11 bases fitting TRBD2. The germline V gene has CDR1 SEHNR and CDR2 FQNEAQ (reference sequence). V shed 5 bases, J shed 5 bases, and the junction held 13 bases outside the gene matches. The CDR3 is 18 residues long. The CDR3 DNA reads TGTGCCAGCAGCCGCCGGACTAGCGGGTTCTCACTGACCGGGGAGCTGTTTTTT. Protein sequence: CASSRRTSGFSLTGELFF.

The V and J genes are TRBV29-1 and TRBJ1-1; no reliable D call. Trimming stripped 4 bases from V and 1 base from J, with 13 bases between. The CDR3 runs to 14 residues. Germline CDR1 reads SQVTM; CDR2 reads ANQGSEA. CDR3 protein: CSVVLRLSNTEAFF. The CDR3 nucleotides are TGCAGCGTTGTTTTGAGGTTATCGAACACTGAAGCTTTCTTT.

This rearrangement joins TRBV29-1 to TRBJ2-6; D gene unclear. CDR1 SQVTM and CDR2 ANQGSEA come from the germline V gene. Trimming stripped 1 base from V and 0 bases from J, with 7 bases between. The CDR3 has 15 residues. The CDR3 DNA follows: TGCAGCGTTGAAGGCTGGAGCTCTGGGGCCAACGTCCTGACTTTC. Translation: CSVEGWSSGANVLTF.

This clone showed up just once. V is TRBV11-2 and J is TRBJ2-7; 8 bases are shared with TRBD2. The CDR3 totals 14 residues. Germline V gives CDR1 SGHAT, CDR2 FQNNGV. The V segment lost 3 bases and the J segment 1 base; nucleotides outside the gene matches: 2. The DNA of the CDR3 is TGTGCCAGCAGCTTCAGCGGGAGTTCCTACGAGCAGTACTTC. Translated: CASSFSGSSYEQYF.

The rearrangement joins TRBV29-1 to TRBJ2-6; D is possibly TRBD2 (5 bases). The CDR3 loop spans 14 amino acids. Germline CDR1 is SQVTM and CDR2 is ANQGSEA. V dropped 1 base and J dropped 2 bases, with 6 bases sitting between them. CDR3 DNA sequence: TGCAGCGTTGAAGTCGGGGCTGGGGCCAACGTCCTGACTTTC. This translates into CSVEVGAGANVLTF. The full variable domain, completed using reference TRBV29-1 and TRBJ2-6, is SAVISQKPSRDICQRGTSLTIQCQVDSQVTMMFWYRQQPGQSLTLIATANQGSEATYESGFVIDKFPISRPNLTFSTLTVSNMSPEDSSIYLCSVEVGAGANVLTFGAGSRLTVL.

This chain joins TRBV27 and TRBJ2-7; 7 nucleotides line up with TRBD2. The CDR3 runs 16 residues. Looked up from germline, CDR1 is MNHEY and CDR2 is SMNVEV (reference sequence). V was pared by 3 bases and J by 5 bases, with 13 bases of the junction left unmatched. DNA for the CDR3: TGTGCCAGCAGTTTGAGCGGGGCGGGAGCTTCCCACGAGCAGTACTTC. Amino acids: CASSLSGAGASHEQYF.

This clone was detected once. The chain joins TRBV15 to TRBJ1-2, with unresolved D. CDR1 and CDR2 from the germline V gene are LNHNV and YYDKDF (reference sequence). The V end lost 4 bases, the J end lost 4 bases, and 22 bases lay between the germline ends. The CDR3 consists of 17 residues. Here the CDR3 DNA reads TGTGCCACCAGCAAGAGCCTGGTGGCTACGCCTGGCTATGGCTACACCTTC. Its translation is CATSKSLVATPGYGYTF.

The chain has TRBV28 and TRBJ1-5, with 7 bases aligning to TRBD1. CDR1 and CDR2 (germline): MDHEN, SYDVKM. This CDR3 region has 13 residues. Trimming took 5 bases from V and 9 from J; bases not matched to a gene: 7. CDR3 nucleotides: TGTGCCAGCAGTACAGGGGTCAGTGGGCCCCAGCATTTT. It specifies CASSTGVSGPQHF.

On this clone itself: This same CDR3 is encoded by further DNA sequences in the sample. This rearrangement joins TRBV7-3 to TRBJ2-1; TRBD2 matches at 14 bases. Germline V lookup: CDR1 SGHTA, CDR2 FQGTGA. The trim removed 5 bases at V and 7 bases at J, leaving 4 bases unmatched. The CDR3 spans 15 residues. This CDR3 reads CASSLGTSGRNEQFF. Here the CDR3 DNA reads TGTGCCAGCAGCCTCGGGACTAGCGGGAGAAATGAGCAGTTCTTC.

The V gene is TRBV18, the J gene TRBJ2-5; possibly TRBD1 for D (6 bases). CDR1 is KGHSH and CDR2 is LQKENI in the germline V gene. The CDR3 is 16 residues long. V lost 4 bases and J lost 1, with 16 bases in between. The CDR3 sequence is CASSRDTLLSQETQYF. CDR3 coding DNA: TGTGCCAGCTCACGGGACACTCTTCTCTCCCAAGAGACCCAGTACTTC.

About this clone itself: The sample contains more than one DNA sequence encoding this CDR3. The chain combines TRBV11-3 with TRBJ2-7; D remains ambiguous. Germline V CDR1 and CDR2: SGHNT, YENEEA. This CDR3 is built from 12 residues. Trimming pared 5 bases from V and 3 bases from J, leaving 8 bases between. CDR3: CASSPSSYEQYF. The CDR3 nucleotides read TGTGCCAGCAGCCCGTCGAGCTACGAGCAGTACTTC.

The chain combines TRBV27 with TRBJ1-2; 7 positions agree with TRBD1. In germline, CDR1 is MNHEY, CDR2 SMNVEV (reference sequence). V shed 7 bases, J shed 3 bases, and the junction held 5 bases outside the gene matches. CDR3 size: 13 residues. CDR3: CASKGQDHYGYTF. CDR3 bases: TGTGCCAGCAAAGGACAGGACCACTATGGCTACACCTTC.